The clone carrying this TCR beta chain was recorded at least ten times. The antigen remains unidentified. This entry belongs to a study of blood T cells in healthy people across ages. V gave up 3 bases and J gave up 4 bases; unmatched junction bases: 13. CDR3 length equals 17 residues. From germline, CDR1 is MNHEY and CDR2 SVGEGT. General study findings and limits: Naive T cell percentage strongly correlated with TCR beta diversity.

Whenever a sample was processed, at least 6.5 million PBMCs were isolated. At least 5.5 micrograms of total RNA were extracted per sample. A second about 7 to 11 cycle PCR used barcoded and J-beta primers. TCRdb called the 5' RACE reads again in MiXCR, with one record for every CDR3 protein. The sample carries 450,000 to 650,000 distinct CDR3 sequences, less than 25% recorded once. The same data also went into a second study, on T cells of mothers and their children. That source reports: Related mother-child pairs shared marginally more repertoire than unrelated pairs, though not significantly.

Input material: blood. V gene TRBV6-2 or TRBV6-3 combines with J gene TRBJ2-7, with 9 bases that match TRBD2. This sequence was found in a boy aged 10-17 years in good health. Here the CDR3 DNA reads TGTGCCAGCAGTTATTTACCCCCGGGACTAGCTACGTACGAGCAGTACTTC. It encodes CASSYLPPGLATYEQYF.